The 28 T cell receptor beta chains reported below all come from one sample, sequenced in a study of T cells in Graves' hyperthyroidism and ophthalmopathy. The source material, RNA transcripts, was used to amplify TCR beta CDR3 regions. The HTBI primer set was used in a first-round RT-PCR of the TCR CDR3. TCRdb called the multiplex PCR reads again in MiXCR, with one record for every CDR3 protein. The data show some 440,000 distinct CDR3 sequences, 15% to 17% seen once. The sequenced sample consisted of blood. Receptors were obtained from a young woman with Graves' hyperthyroidism.

Concerning this clonotype: The junction departs from germline at one end; a sequencing error may be responsible. V is TRBV6-1 and J is TRBJ2-7; a weak D match, TRBD1 (5 bases). The CDR3 consists of 15 residues. Germline V CDR1 and CDR2: MNHNS, SASEGT. The CDR3 DNA reads TGTGCCAACAGTGAGACGAGACAGAGAAAATACGAGCAGTACTTC. This translates into CANSETRQRKYEQYF.

This clonotype appeared many times. V gene TRBV20-1 combines with J gene TRBJ1-1; possibly TRBD1 for D (6 bases). Germline V gene sequence: CDR1 DFQATT, CDR2 SNEGSKA (reference sequence). V was clipped by 6 bases and J by 4 bases, with 12 bases between them. The CDR3 is 12 amino acids. CDR3 nucleotide sequence: TGCAGTGCCTCCGAGGGGGTCACTGAAGCTTTCTTT. It is translated as CSASEGVTEAFF.

The gene calls are TRBV20-1 and TRBJ2-7; 8 bases are shared with TRBD2. The CDR3 totals 16 residues. With V trimmed by 3 bases and J by 2 bases, 12 bases remained unmatched. Germline CDR1 and CDR2: DFQATT and SNEGSKA (reference sequence). The CDR3 loop is CSASYIGRAGTYEQYF. CDR3 nucleotides: TGCAGTGCTAGTTATATCGGGAGGGCCGGTACCTACGAGCAGTACTTC.

The chain joins TRBV15 to TRBJ2-2; TRBD2 agrees at 10 bases. The germline V gene encodes CDR1 LNHNV and CDR2 YYDKDF (reference sequence). The V segment lost 4 bases and the J segment 2 bases; nucleotides outside the gene matches: 4. The CDR3 has 16 amino acids. The CDR3 region is CATSMGLARNTGELFF. The CDR3 region has the DNA TGTGCCACCAGCATGGGACTAGCGAGAAACACCGGGGAGCTGTTTTTT.

This clonotype came up many times. The chain combines TRBV9 with TRBJ2-3, with TRBD2 identical over 10 bases. This CDR3 is 15 amino acids long. The junction had 3 bases not matched to a gene; V was cut back by 3 bases and J by 2 bases. CDR1 SGDLS and CDR2 YYNGEE come from the germline V gene. CDR3 sequence (DNA): TGTGCCAGCAGCGCTAGCGGGGGATACACAGATACGCAGTATTTT. Amino acid sequence: CASSASGGYTDTQYF.

In this sample, this clonotype turned up many times. The chain employs TRBV20-1 and TRBJ1-5; the match to TRBD1 covers 9 bases. The germline gives CDR1 DFQATT, CDR2 SNEGSKA (reference sequence). The CDR3 sequence is 16 residues long. Germline trimming cut 4 bases from V and 2 bases from J; bases unmatched to any gene: 9. The CDR3 spells CSANRDRAAGNQPQHF. The CDR3 DNA reads TGCAGTGCTAATCGGGACAGGGCAGCGGGCAATCAGCCCCAGCATTTT.

A word on this clonotype: A much larger clone lies a single base off, so this may be a read error. The J gene is TRBJ2-7, the V gene TRBV28, with D maybe TRBD2 (5 bases). V was pared by 5 bases and J by 5 bases, with 10 bases between. This CDR3 spans 12 amino acids. Germline V lookup: CDR1 MDHEN, CDR2 SYDVKM. The CDR3 is CASSPPGDEQYF. In DNA, the CDR3 is TGTGCCAGCAGTCCGCCCGGGGACGAGCAGTACTTC.

About this clonotype: A much larger clone lies a single base off, so this may be a read error. The V gene is TRBV11-2, the J gene TRBJ2-1, with D perhaps TRBD1 or TRBD2 (5 bases each). CDR1 SGHAT and CDR2 FQNNGV come from the germline V gene. The CDR3 runs to 13 residues. Trimming pared 5 bases from V and 8 bases from J, leaving 13 bases between. DNA for the CDR3: TGTGCCAGCAGCACGGGACCCAGCGATGAGCAGTTCTTC. It yields the protein CASSTGPSDEQFF.

This clonotype showed up just a few times. One junction end disagrees with the germline gene, perhaps due to a read error. V gene TRBV10-3 combines with J gene TRBJ1-4; perhaps TRBD1 as D (6 bases). The CDR3 length is 14 residues. Per germline, CDR1 ENHRY and CDR2 SYGVKD. The DNA for the CDR3 is TGTGCCATCAGGGACAGTTTCCTAAATGAAAAACTGCTTTTT. As protein: CAIRDSFLNEKLLF.

The V call is TRBV6-2 or TRBV6-3, the J call TRBJ1-5; D is uncertain. V gave up 3 bases and J gave up 3 bases, with 9 bases separating them. CDR3 length: 14 residues. The germline V gene encodes CDR1 MNHEY and CDR2 SVGEGT. CDR3: CASSYNGDNQPQHF. Written as DNA, the CDR3 is TGTGCCAGCAGTTATAATGGGGACAATCAGCCCCAGCATTTT.

This clonotype was recorded at least ten times. DNA for the CDR3: TGTGCCAGCAGGGGGCTGGGACAGAAGAACACTGAAGCTTTCTTT. Translating gives CASRGLGQKNTEAFF. This chain links TRBV6-1 with TRBJ1-1; 7 bases line up with TRBD1. CDR1 and CDR2 from the germline V gene are MNHNS and SASEGT. The junction had 8 bases not matched to a gene; V was cut back by 6 bases and J by 1 base. The CDR3 spans 15 residues.

The chain is built from TRBV10-3 and TRBJ2-7, with TRBD1 matching 10 bases. V dropped 6 bases and J dropped 4; count of bases not matched to a gene: 6. The CDR3 sequence is 14 residues long. Germline-derived CDR1 and CDR2 are ENHRY and SYGVKD. The CDR3 region has the DNA TGTGCCATCAGCGGACAGGGGGTGTATTACGAGCAGTACTTC. This gives the protein CAISGQGVYYEQYF.

This clonotype was counted many times. This chain links TRBV4-3 with TRBJ2-5; 7 bases are shared with TRBD2. CDR3 size: 14 residues. J lost 5 bases, V lost 0 bases, and 3 bases had no gene match. Per germline, CDR1 LGHNA and CDR2 YSLEER. The CDR3 region is CASSQDQAGETQYF. The CDR3 nucleotides read TGCGCCAGCAGCCAAGATCAAGCGGGGGAGACCCAGTACTTC.

This clonotype was found many times. The chain employs TRBV6-1 and TRBJ1-2, with 9 bases identical to TRBD1. Unmatched junction bases numbered 8, after V lost 8 bases and J lost 7 bases. Germline V lookup: CDR1 MNHNS, CDR2 SASEGT. The CDR3 sequence is 13 residues long. CDR3 in amino acids: CASLRQGGGGYTF. CDR3 DNA sequence: TGTGCCAGCCTTCGACAGGGGGGGGGTGGCTACACCTTC.

This clonotype appeared a few times. The gene calls are TRBV24-1 and TRBJ2-1, with TRBD2 identical over 14 bases. With V trimmed by 7 bases and J by 9 bases, 25 bases remained unmatched. This CDR3 region has 21 residues. Germline assignment: CDR1 KGHDR and CDR2 SFDVKD. CDR3: CATSPLPQGLAGDPPIVEQFF. The CDR3 DNA is TGTGCCACCAGCCCTCTACCCCAGGGACTAGCGGGGGACCCGCCTATTGTTGAGCAGTTCTTC.

This clonotype was seen many times. V usage is TRBV2 and J usage is TRBJ2-7; possible D gene TRBD2, 6 bases. The germline V and J ends were trimmed by 7 bases and 10 bases, with 17 bases remaining between them. CDR3 length: 12 amino acids. CDR1 SNHLY and CDR2 FYNNEI come from the germline V gene. CDR3 nucleotide sequence: TGTGCCAGCAAGTTTATAGCGGCTAGTCAGTACTTC. Encoded protein: CASKFIAASQYF.

This clonotype was detected a few times. This rearrangement joins TRBV10-3 to TRBJ2-1; TRBD2 aligns across 7 bases. The CDR3 has 13 amino acids. The germline V gene encodes CDR1 ENHRY and CDR2 SYGVKD. Unmatched junction bases numbered 8, after V lost 8 bases and J lost 7 bases. CDR3 sequence: CAILAVGGNEQFF. The CDR3 region has the DNA TGTGCCATCCTAGCGGTGGGAGGTAATGAGCAGTTCTTC.

This chain links TRBV7-9 with TRBJ2-3; no clear D gene. Germline CDR1 is SEHNR and CDR2 is FQNEAQ (reference sequence). Trimming took 6 bases from V and 3 from J, leaving 16 bases between them. This CDR3 spans 15 amino acids. The CDR3 bases are TGTGCCAGCAGAAGAGCAGGCCCAACGACAGATACGCAGTATTTT. As protein: CASRRAGPTTDTQYF.

Ten or more counts support this clonotype. The genes are TRBV6-5 and TRBJ1-6; 9 nucleotides line up with TRBD1. Per the germline V gene, CDR1 is MNHEY and CDR2 is SVGAGI. Unmatched junction bases numbered 4, after V lost 2 bases and J lost 8 bases. The CDR3 has 15 residues. The CDR3 nucleotides are TGTGCCAGCAGTTACGGGACAGGGAGGGATTCACCCCTCCACTTT. Translating gives CASSYGTGRDSPLHF.

This clonotype appeared a single time. The rearrangement links TRBV19 to TRBJ2-5; 7 bases line up with TRBD1. Trimming removed 2 bases from V and 2 bases from J; junction bases left unmatched: 2. Germline V gene sequence: CDR1 LNHDA, CDR2 SQIVND (reference sequence). The CDR3 consists of 14 residues. The CDR3: CASSIYRGQETQYF. The CDR3 nucleotides read TGTGCCAGTAGTATATACAGGGGTCAAGAGACCCAGTACTTC.

V and J are TRBV29-1 and TRBJ2-3, with D possibly TRBD1 on 6 matching bases. Germline V CDR1 and CDR2: SQVTM, ANQGSEA. The CDR3 is made up of 14 amino acids. Between the trimmed V and J ends, which lost 2 bases and 0 bases, there was a span of 9 bases. The CDR3 protein is CSVERGSSTDTQYF. CDR3 nucleotide sequence: TGCAGCGTTGAAAGGGGGTCTAGCACAGATACGCAGTATTTT.

This clonotype was seen repeatedly, ten times or more. This chain connects TRBV2 to TRBJ1-5, with 8 bases identical to TRBD1. CDR3 size: 16 residues. From germline, CDR1 is SNHLY and CDR2 FYNNEI. V lost 3 bases to trimming and J lost 0 bases; unmatched junction nucleotides: 4. The CDR3 nucleotides read TGTGCCAGCAGTGAGAGGACAGGGCATAGCAATCAGCCCCAGCATTTT. Protein sequence: CASSERTGHSNQPQHF.

The chain recombines TRBV20-1 with TRBJ1-6; D ambiguous. The CDR3 spans 15 residues. In germline, CDR1 is DFQATT, CDR2 SNEGSKA (reference sequence). V was cut by 3 bases and J by 0 bases, with 9 bases left in between. Here the CDR3 reads CSARSPSSYNSPLHF. CDR3 DNA: TGCAGTGCTAGGAGCCCAAGCTCCTATAATTCACCCCTCCACTTT.

This chain joins TRBV29-1 and TRBJ1-1; D call uncertain. V was trimmed by 6 bases and J by 0 bases, leaving 2 bases between them. The CDR3 length is 10 residues. Germline CDR1 and CDR2: SQVTM and ANQGSEA. The DNA of the CDR3 is TGCAGCGTCATGAACACTGAAGCTTTCTTT. The encoded protein is CSVMNTEAFF.

This clonotype occurred a few times. V is TRBV12-3 or TRBV12-4 and J is TRBJ2-3; D is possibly TRBD2 (6 bases). This CDR3 has 14 residues. Trimming stripped 3 bases from V and 5 bases from J, with 12 bases between. CDR3 DNA: TGTGCCAGCAGTTTGGAACGGGAGAGAGATACGCAGTATTTT. Translating gives CASSLERERDTQYF.

This clonotype was observed at least ten times. The chain recombines TRBV20-1 with TRBJ2-7; D unclear. Trimming cost V 0 bases and J 3 bases, with 9 bases left between them. CDR1 and CDR2 from the germline V gene are DFQATT and SNEGSKA (reference sequence). This CDR3 is 13 amino acids long. The CDR3 loop is CSARDGARYEQYF. The DNA of the CDR3 is TGCAGTGCTAGAGATGGTGCACGCTACGAGCAGTACTTC.

This clonotype was recorded many times. The chain has TRBV24-1 and TRBJ2-2; a weak D match, TRBD2 (5 bases). Germline V lookup: CDR1 KGHDR, CDR2 SFDVKD. This CDR3 region has 15 residues. V was shortened by 3 bases and J by 3 bases, with 10 bases between the two germline ends. The DNA of the CDR3 is TGTGCCACCAGTGATGGAGAGAGGGACACCGGGGAGCTGTTTTTT. Translating gives CATSDGERDTGELFF.

Ten or more counts support this clonotype. The genes are TRBV18 and TRBJ2-3, with 9 positions matching TRBD1. The CDR3 is 17 residues long. The trim removed 4 bases at V and 3 bases at J, leaving 11 bases unmatched. Germline V CDR1 and CDR2: KGHSH, LQKENI. The CDR3 bases are TGTGCCAGCTCACAAAATGCCGGGACAGGGCGAACAGATACGCAGTATTTT. It translates to CASSQNAGTGRTDTQYF. The complete variable domain, with remaining parts taken from reference TRBV18 and TRBJ2-3, reads NAGVMQNPRHLVRRRGQEARLRCSPMKGHSHVYWYRQLPEEGLKFMVYLQKENIIDESGMPKERFSAEFPKEGPSILRIQQVVRGDSAAYFCASSQNAGTGRTDTQYFGPGTRLTVL.